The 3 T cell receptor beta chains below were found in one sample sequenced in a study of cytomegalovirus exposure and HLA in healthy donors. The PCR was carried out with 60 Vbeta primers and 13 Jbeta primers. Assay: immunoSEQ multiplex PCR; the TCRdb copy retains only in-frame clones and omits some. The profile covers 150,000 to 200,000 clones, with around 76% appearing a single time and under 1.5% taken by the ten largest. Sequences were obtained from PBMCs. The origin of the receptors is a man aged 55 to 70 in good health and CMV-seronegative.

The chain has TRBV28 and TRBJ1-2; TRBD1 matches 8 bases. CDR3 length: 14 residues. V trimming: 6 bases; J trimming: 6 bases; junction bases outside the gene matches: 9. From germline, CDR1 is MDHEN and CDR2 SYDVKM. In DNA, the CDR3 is TGTGCCAGCAGGACCGGGACAGGCATCGATGGCTACACCTTC. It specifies CASRTGTGIDGYTF.

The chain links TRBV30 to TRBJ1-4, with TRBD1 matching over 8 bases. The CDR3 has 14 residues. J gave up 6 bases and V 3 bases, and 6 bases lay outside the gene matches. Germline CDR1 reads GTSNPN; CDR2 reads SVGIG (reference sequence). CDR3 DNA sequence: TGTGCCTGGAGCTGGACAGGGACGGATGAAAAACTGTTTTTT. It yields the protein CAWSWTGTDEKLFF.

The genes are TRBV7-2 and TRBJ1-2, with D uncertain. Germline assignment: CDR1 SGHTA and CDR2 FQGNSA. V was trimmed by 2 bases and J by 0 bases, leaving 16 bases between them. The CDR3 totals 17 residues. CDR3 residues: CASSLYRRARSNYGYTF. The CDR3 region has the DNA TGTGCCAGCAGCTTATATAGGAGGGCCAGATCTAACTATGGCTACACCTTC.